This T cell receptor (beta chain) is from a study of blood T cells in healthy people across ages. PCR was performed a second time for 7 to 11 cycles using a sample-barcoded 5' primer and a J-beta primer mix. TCRdb used MiXCR to reprocess the 5' RACE reads, holding one entry per CDR3 protein. The data show 1.8 million or so distinct CDR3 sequences, about two fifths seen once. J was trimmed by 6 bases and V by 1 base; bases with no gene match: 8. Germline CDR1 reads LGHDT; CDR2 reads YNNKEL (reference sequence). CDR3 length equals 15 residues. The chain recombines TRBV3-1 with TRBJ2-5, with TRBD2 matching over 7 bases. The sequence was obtained from a human donor in good health. The sequenced material came from blood. The CDR3 here is CASSQVAGDTKTQYF. In DNA form, the CDR3 reads TGTGCCAGCAGCCAAGTAGCGGGTGACACCAAGACCCAGTACTTC.